This T cell receptor (beta chain) emerged from a study of blood T cell repertoires in COVID-19. The CDR3 extends over 16 amino acids. The germline V gene encodes CDR1 SGHRS and CDR2 YFSETQ. With V trimmed by 2 bases and J by 2 bases, 9 bases remained unmatched. The table came from immunoSEQ multiplex PCR; TCRdb's copy has only in-frame clones and leaves some out. The sample has around 350,000 clones, approximately 86% seen once. The origin of this receptor is a human donor in a cohort sampled during active COVID-19. V and J are TRBV5-1 and TRBJ1-1; 7 nucleotides align to TRBD1. The specimen was peripheral blood. For the CDR3, the DNA is TGCGCCAGCAGCTTTGCCCTGACAGGGCCAAACACTGAAGCTTTCTTT. Protein sequence: CASSFALTGPNTEAFF.